What follows are 9 T cell receptor beta chains derived from one specimen sequenced in a study of shared clonotypes between healthy human individuals (TCRdb year 2020). To prepare the library, the immunoSEQ multiplex PCR assay was applied. TCRdb retrieved this table from immuneACCESS and kept in-frame rearrangements only. Not all clones are present; in checked studies, unresolved V genes account for under half, and no reason is known for the remainder. The sample records hundreds of thousands of clones, around four fifths of which are singletons. The ten largest clones take up around 2% of the sample. Sequenced input: memory CD4+ T cells sorted from blood. The sample's cell subset or site label, in plain terms: CD45RA-negative fraction. The receptor source for this set is a woman in her twenties or thirties in good health.

The rearrangement joins TRBV4-1 to TRBJ2-7; D may match TRBD1 or TRBD2 (6 bases each). CDR1 is MGHRA and CDR2 is YSYEKL in the germline V gene. This CDR3 is built from 16 residues. V was clipped by 0 bases and J by 2 bases, with 14 bases between them. The CDR3 DNA sequence: TGCGCCAGCAGCCAAGAGAGAGGGGGGCCCCCCTACGAGCAGTACTTC. This codes for CASSQERGGPPYEQYF.

The chain recombines TRBV29-1 with TRBJ2-5; 8 bases agree with TRBD1. Germline V CDR1 and CDR2: SQVTM, ANQGSEA. The CDR3 covers 11 residues. V dropped 2 bases and J dropped 13; count of bases not matched to a gene: 6. The CDR3 protein is CSVETGGNGYF. As DNA, the CDR3 is TGCAGCGTTGAAACAGGGGGTAACGGGTACTTC.

The rearrangement joins TRBV5-1 to TRBJ2-3; no clear D. The CDR3 covers 16 residues. Germline V CDR1 and CDR2: SGHRS, YFSETQ. The germline V and J ends were trimmed by 2 bases and 1 base, with 14 bases remaining between them. This chain's CDR3 is CASSFGTPLGTDTQYF. The DNA for the CDR3 is TGCGCCAGCAGCTTTGGCACCCCCCTGGGCACAGATACGCAGTATTTT.

In its sample, this clone was seen once. This chain joins TRBV6-1 and TRBJ1-5, with a possible D match to TRBD1 (5 bases). V lost 7 bases, J lost 2 bases, and 12 bases lay in between. The CDR3 has 14 residues. Germline-derived CDR1 and CDR2 are MNHNS and SASEGT. As DNA, the CDR3 is TGTGCCAGCATCCCAACGGGGGGCAATCAGCCCCAGCATTTT. It encodes CASIPTGGNQPQHF.

The CDR3 sequence is CASSLSSTGELFF. The CDR3 DNA sequence: TGTGCCAGCAGCTTATCAAGCACCGGGGAGCTGTTTTTT. The chain links TRBV11-2 to TRBJ2-2, with D unclear. Trimming left V 2 bases short and J 4 bases short, with 5 bases between. CDR1 is SGHAT, CDR2 FQNNGV, per germline. The CDR3 runs to 13 residues.

As regards this clone: Other DNA sequences in the sample encode the same CDR3. The rearrangement joins TRBV6-5 to TRBJ2-6; TRBD1 is a possible D gene (5 bases). Germline loops: CDR1 MNHEY, CDR2 SVGAGI. Trimming cost V 4 bases and J 2 bases, with 9 bases left between them. The CDR3 is 15 residues long. CDR3 bases: TGTGCCAGCAGTTCTCAGGGAACTGGGGCCAACGTCCTGACTTTC. Its protein is CASSSQGTGANVLTF.

This chain joins TRBV28 and TRBJ2-3; the D gene is possibly TRBD2 (6 bases). CDR1 and CDR2 from the germline V gene are MDHEN and SYDVKM. V lost 10 bases and J lost 2, with 13 bases in between. The length of the CDR3 is 13 residues. The CDR3 DNA is TGTGCCACCGGAGGGAAACACACAGATACGCAGTATTTT. It yields the protein CATGGKHTDTQYF.

The chain couples TRBV13 to TRBJ2-3, with D possibly being TRBD1 (5 bases). The CDR3 spans 13 residues. Trimming took off 5 bases at V and 4 bases at J, with 10 bases between the two ends. CDR1 and CDR2 (germline): PRHDT, FYEKMQ (reference sequence). This chain's CDR3 is CASSIRVADTQYF. The CDR3 coding sequence is TGTGCCAGCAGCATCAGGGTGGCAGATACGCAGTATTTT.

This chain uses TRBV5-1 with TRBJ2-7, with 8 positions matching TRBD1. From germline, CDR1 is SGHRS and CDR2 YFSETQ. The CDR3 length is 12 residues. Unmatched junction bases numbered 3, after V lost 1 base and J lost 9 bases. CDR3 coding DNA: TGCGCCAGCAGCTTGAGGGGACAGGTGCAGTACTTC. Amino acid sequence: CASSLRGQVQYF.